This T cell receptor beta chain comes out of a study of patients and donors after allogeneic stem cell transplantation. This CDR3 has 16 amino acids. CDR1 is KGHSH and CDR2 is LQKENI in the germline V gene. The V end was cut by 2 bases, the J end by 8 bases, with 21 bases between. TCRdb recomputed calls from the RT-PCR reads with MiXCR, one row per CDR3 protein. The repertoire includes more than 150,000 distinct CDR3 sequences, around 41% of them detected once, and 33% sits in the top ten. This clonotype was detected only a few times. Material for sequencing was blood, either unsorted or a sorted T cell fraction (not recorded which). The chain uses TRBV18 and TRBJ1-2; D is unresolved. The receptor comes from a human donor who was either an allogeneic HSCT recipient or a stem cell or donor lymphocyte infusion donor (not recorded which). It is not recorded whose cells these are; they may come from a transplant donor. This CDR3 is CASSPVLSPDTFGYTF. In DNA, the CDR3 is TGTGCCAGCTCACCAGTGTTATCCCCTGACACGTTCGGCTACACCTTC.